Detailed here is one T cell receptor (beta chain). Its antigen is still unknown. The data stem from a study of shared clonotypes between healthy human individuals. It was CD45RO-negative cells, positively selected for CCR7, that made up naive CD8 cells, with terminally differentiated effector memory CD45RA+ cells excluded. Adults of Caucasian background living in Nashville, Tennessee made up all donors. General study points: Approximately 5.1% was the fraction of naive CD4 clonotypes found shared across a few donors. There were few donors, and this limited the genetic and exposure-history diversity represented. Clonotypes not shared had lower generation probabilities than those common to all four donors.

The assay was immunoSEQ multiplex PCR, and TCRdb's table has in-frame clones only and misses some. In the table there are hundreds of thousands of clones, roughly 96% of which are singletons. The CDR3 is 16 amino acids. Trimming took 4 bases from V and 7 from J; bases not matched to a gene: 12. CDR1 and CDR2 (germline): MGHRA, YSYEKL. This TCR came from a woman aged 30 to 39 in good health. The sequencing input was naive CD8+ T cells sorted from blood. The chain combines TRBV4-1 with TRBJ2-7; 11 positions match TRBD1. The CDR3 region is CASSPGQGATVGEQYF. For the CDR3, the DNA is TGCGCCAGCAGCCCAGGACAGGGGGCCACCGTTGGGGAGCAGTACTTC.